A single count supports the clone carrying this T cell receptor beta chain. After removal of 0 bases from V and 0 bases from J, the junction contained 7 bases not matched to a gene. The CDR3 runs to 19 residues. Germline V gene data show CDR1 as SGDLS and CDR2 as YYNGEE. The data belong to a study of cytomegalovirus exposure and HLA in healthy donors. The assay was immunoSEQ multiplex PCR, and TCRdb's table has in-frame clones only and misses some. The table has roughly 60,000 clones, around 95% seen once. The TCR originated in a woman between 18 and 29 years old in good health and CMV-seropositive. This chain joins TRBV9 and TRBJ2-1; 12 positions agree with TRBD2. Sequencing was done on a sample of PBMCs. The CDR3 DNA sequence: TGTGCCAGCAGCGTAGATAGGACTAGCGGGGTTAGCTCCTACAATGAGCAGTTCTTC. Residues: CASSVDRTSGVSSYNEQFF.